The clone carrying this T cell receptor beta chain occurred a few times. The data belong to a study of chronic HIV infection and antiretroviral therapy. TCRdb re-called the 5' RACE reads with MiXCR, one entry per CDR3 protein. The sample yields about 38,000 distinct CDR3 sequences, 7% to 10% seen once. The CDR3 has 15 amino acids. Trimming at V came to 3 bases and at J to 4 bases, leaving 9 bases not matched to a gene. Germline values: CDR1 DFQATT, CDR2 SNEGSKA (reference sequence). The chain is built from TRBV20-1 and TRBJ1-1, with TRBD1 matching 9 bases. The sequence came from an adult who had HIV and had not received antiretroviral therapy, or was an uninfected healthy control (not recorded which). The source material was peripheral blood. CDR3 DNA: TGCAGTGCTAGGGGTCCGATGGACAGGGGCACTGAAGCTTTCTTT. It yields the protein CSARGPMDRGTEAFF.